These 32 T cell receptor beta chains came from one sample sequenced in a study of low-dose radiotherapy and immunotherapy resistance in tumors (dated by TCRdb to between 2021 and 2024). What this sample's time point label stands for: before trial treatment. The sequencer listed for this sample is Illumina MiniSeq. Superscript III and a set of TRAV- and TRBV-specific primers were used to synthesize first-strand cDNA, so that both TCRalpha and TCRbeta chains were covered. TCRs were amplified for 20 to 25 PCR cycles with Phusion, using a constant-region primer paired with the adapter attached to the V primers. TCRdb trimmed the raw reads at Q25, called clones with MiXCR and kept productive beta chains. Under each unique CDR3 protein, matching rows form one entry showing the most common genes and DNA. The sample table contains 75,000 to 95,000 distinct CDR3 sequences; only one count was recorded for 9.4% of them. The top ten clones comprise 1% of the sample.

The input for sequencing was PBMCs, taken before treatment. The source is a male donor with prostate cancer.

This clonotype has a count of ten or more. The CDR3 protein is CASSWTGLATNEKLFF. CDR3 DNA: TGTGCCAGCAGCTGGACAGGGCTCGCAACTAATGAAAAACTGTTTTTT. The chain has TRBV7-2 and TRBJ1-4, with 8 bases lining up with TRBD1. The CDR3 has 16 amino acids. Germline lookup yields CDR1 SGHTA and CDR2 FQGNSA. V trimming: 4 bases; J trimming: 0 bases; junction bases outside the gene matches: 4.

This clonotype appeared a few times. This may be a read error: a much more frequent sequence differs by one nucleotide. The chain joins TRBV2 to TRBJ2-4; D is uncertain. This CDR3 is 13 amino acids long. V was cut by 7 bases and J by 6 bases, with 13 bases left in between. Germline V gives CDR1 SNHLY, CDR2 FYNNEI. CDR3 residues: CASTDWVVNIQYF. In DNA form, the CDR3 reads TGTGCCAGCACCGACTGGGTCGTAAACATTCAGTACTTC.

This clonotype was seen at least ten times. The V gene is TRBV29-1, the J gene TRBJ2-3; possibly TRBD2 for D (5 bases). Germline lookup yields CDR1 SQVTM and CDR2 ANQGSEA. V lost 6 bases to trimming and J lost 2 bases, with 12 bases between them. The CDR3 totals 13 residues. The CDR3 nucleotides read TGCAGCGTCCTCCGGGGATCCACAGATACGCAGTATTTT. Residues: CSVLRGSTDTQYF.

This clonotype was counted many times. The rearrangement links TRBV20-1 to TRBJ2-3; D might be TRBD2 (6 bases). The CDR3 runs 14 residues. Trimming left V 4 bases short and J 4 bases short, with 15 bases between. Germline CDR1 DFQATT, CDR2 SNEGSKA (reference sequence). The CDR3, as DNA: TGCAGTGCTACCCCACGGGGGTTTCCAGATACGCAGTATTTT. As protein: CSATPRGFPDTQYF.

This clonotype was counted at least ten times. One end of the junction varies from germline; a read error may be responsible. DNA of the CDR3: TGCAGCGTCGAAGGGGGAGCCAAAAACATTCAGTACTTC. Protein product: CSVEGGAKNIQYF. The rearrangement joins TRBV29-1 to TRBJ2-4; weak D call: TRBD1 (6 bases). The CDR3 contains 13 residues. The germline gives CDR1 SQVTM, CDR2 ANQGSEA.

In its sample, this clonotype was seen many times. V gene TRBV10-3 combines with J gene TRBJ2-2; D is possibly TRBD1 or TRBD2 (5 bases each). Germline V CDR1 and CDR2: ENHRY, SYGVKD. This CDR3 comprises 16 residues. Trimming took 1 base from V and 6 from J, leaving 15 bases between them. The CDR3: CAISEYSREPPGELFF. CDR3 bases: TGTGCCATCAGTGAGTACAGCAGGGAGCCCCCCGGGGAGCTGTTTTTT.

This clonotype was seen ten or more times. This sequence joins TRBV20-1 and TRBJ2-3; 7 nucleotides line up with TRBD1. Germline V lookup: CDR1 DFQATT, CDR2 SNEGSKA (reference sequence). The CDR3 length is 15 residues. V trimming: 6 bases; J trimming: 5 bases; junction bases outside the gene matches: 14. DNA for the CDR3: TGCAGTGCCAATACAGGGGCCCAGATACAAGATACGCAGTATTTT. It encodes CSANTGAQIQDTQYF.

This clonotype was recorded many times. The J gene is TRBJ2-1, the V gene TRBV2; 7 bases are a match to TRBD1. The V gene end was trimmed by 5 bases and the J gene end by 0 bases; junction bases not matched to a gene: 4. Germline loops: CDR1 SNHLY, CDR2 FYNNEI. This CDR3 comprises 15 residues. CDR3 sequence reads: CASSLDRSSYNEQFF. CDR3 sequence (DNA): TGTGCCAGCAGTCTGGACAGGAGCTCCTACAATGAGCAGTTCTTC.

This clonotype was observed at least ten times. The chain links TRBV20-1 to TRBJ2-7, with 10 bases identical to TRBD1. J lost 5 bases, V lost 6 bases, and 31 bases had no gene match. Germline assignment: CDR1 DFQATT and CDR2 SNEGSKA (reference sequence). The CDR3 is made up of 21 amino acids. Written as DNA, the CDR3 is TGCAGTGCCAACCCCCCGCCAGGACAGGGGGATATAGGGCGGGATGGCAACGAGCAGTACTTC. It encodes CSANPPPGQGDIGRDGNEQYF.

This clonotype has at least ten counts. This chain connects TRBV2 to TRBJ2-1; 8 bases fit TRBD1. Germline CDR1 and CDR2: SNHLY and FYNNEI. CDR3 length: 15 amino acids. V was pared by 6 bases and J by 4 bases, with 8 bases of the junction left unmatched. CDR3 DNA sequence: TGTGCCAGCAGGAAGGACAGGGACAAGTACAATGAGCAGTTCTTC. This encodes CASRKDRDKYNEQFF.

This clonotype has ten or more counts. This CDR3 is CASGPGVRNEKLFF. The CDR3 DNA reads TGTGCCAGCGGGCCGGGGGTGCGTAATGAAAAACTGTTTTTT. The gene calls are TRBV28 and TRBJ1-4, with a tentative D call TRBD1 (5 bases). Between the trimmed V and J ends, which lost 8 bases and 4 bases, there was a span of 14 bases. This CDR3 has 14 amino acids. CDR1 and CDR2 (germline): MDHEN, SYDVKM.

This clonotype showed up many times. The V call is TRBV20-1, the J call TRBJ2-3; D possibly matches TRBD1 or TRBD2 (5 bases each). The CDR3 extends over 14 amino acids. Germline V gene data show CDR1 as DFQATT and CDR2 as SNEGSKA (reference sequence). V shed 6 bases and J shed 1 base, with 14 bases lying between them. CDR3 amino acids: CSAGPSGRTDTQYF. CDR3 sequence (DNA): TGCAGTGCGGGCCCGTCGGGACGCACAGATACGCAGTATTTT.

This clonotype was seen only once. A single base separates this from a much larger clone, so it may be a read error. This chain connects TRBV20-1 to TRBJ2-7; 9 bases match TRBD2. Germline lookup yields CDR1 DFQATT and CDR2 SNEGSKA (reference sequence). This CDR3 has 14 residues. CDR3 bases: TGCAGTGCTAGAGAACCTAGCGGGACTTACGAGCAGTGCTTC. The encoded protein is CSAREPSGTYEQCF.

This clonotype was observed at least ten times. The CDR3 sequence: CATRSPSTDTQYF. In nucleotides, the CDR3 is TGTGCCACCCGTAGCCCTAGCACAGATACGCAGTATTTT. This chain uses TRBV7-2 with TRBJ2-3; D gene ambiguous. This CDR3 has 13 amino acids. Germline CDR1 and CDR2: SGHTA and FQGNSA. Trimming removed 10 bases at V and 0 bases at J, with 11 bases between.

This clonotype was observed many times. This chain links TRBV15 with TRBJ2-7, with 10 bases aligning to TRBD1. Trimming took 3 bases from V and 3 from J; bases not matched to a gene: 5. CDR3 size: 15 residues. CDR1 LNHNV and CDR2 YYDKDF come from the germline V gene (reference sequence). CDR3: CATSRGQGSGYEQYF. The DNA of the CDR3 is TGTGCCACCAGCAGGGGACAGGGGTCTGGCTACGAGCAGTACTTC. Variable domain in full (rest from reference TRBV15 and TRBJ2-7): DAMVIQNPRYQVTQFGKPVTLSCSQTLNHNVMYWYQQKSSQAPKLLFHYYDKDFNNEADTPDNFQSRRPNTSFCFLDIRSPGLGDTAMYLCATSRGQGSGYEQYFGPGTRLTVT.

This clonotype was counted ten times or more. V gene TRBV29-1 combines with J gene TRBJ1-2, with no clear D. Germline V gene lookup returns CDR1 SQVTM and CDR2 ANQGSEA. The CDR3 runs 14 residues. Trimming took off 3 bases at V and 8 bases at J, with 19 bases between the two ends. As DNA, the CDR3 is TGCAGCGTTGATTCGAATGCGTCCGGGGTCGGCTACACCTTC. Translated, it gives CSVDSNASGVGYTF.

This clonotype has ten or more counts. The genes are TRBV7-3 and TRBJ2-3; D is possibly TRBD1 (7 bases). This CDR3 has 14 residues. V was cut by 2 bases and J by 5 bases, with 11 bases left in between. CDR1 is SGHTA, CDR2 FQGTGA, per germline. In DNA form, the CDR3 reads TGTGCCAGCAGCTTAGGAGGGGGCAGAGATACGCAGTATTTT. Translating gives CASSLGGGRDTQYF.

In its sample, this clonotype was seen many times. It is unclear where the CDR3 begins or ends on the DNA, so no DNA is shown, and the CDR3 is as TCRdb lists it. The rearrangement links TRBV12-3 or TRBV12-4 to TRBJ1-1; no DNA check was done on the table's D call, TRBD1. With termini counted, the CDR3 has 18 amino acids. The CDR3 spells CASRTIFGPGALNTEAFF.

The table lists this clonotype with a count of one. The chain is built from TRBV28 and TRBJ2-7, with 13 bases lining up with TRBD2. Germline CDR1 and CDR2: MDHEN and SYDVKM. V was pared by 4 bases and J by 0 bases, with 9 bases of the junction left unmatched. The CDR3 length is 18 residues. This CDR3 is CASSSTGTSGTSSYEQYF. CDR3 bases: TGTGCCAGCAGTTCGACAGGGACTAGCGGGACGAGCTCCTACGAGCAGTACTTC.

Ten or more counts support this clonotype. The chain couples TRBV7-2 to TRBJ2-7, with 8 bases that match TRBD1. The J segment lost 1 base and the V segment lost 5 bases, leaving 10 bases of the junction unmatched. CDR1 is SGHTA and CDR2 is FQGNSA in the germline V gene. This CDR3 has 16 residues. The DNA of the CDR3 is TGTGCCAGCAGCGTCAGGCCGGGACAGGCATCCTACGAGCAGTACTTC. It codes for CASSVRPGQASYEQYF.

There are many counts of this clonotype. This chain uses TRBV5-1 with TRBJ2-3; tentative D call: TRBD1 (6 bases). The CDR3 consists of 14 residues. Trimming cost V 0 bases and J 3 bases, with 8 bases left between them. Germline values: CDR1 SGHRS, CDR2 YFSETQ. CDR3 DNA: TGCGCCAGCAGCTTGGACAGGGCAACAGATACGCAGTATTTT. It is translated as CASSLDRATDTQYF. Drawing the rest from reference TRBV5-1 and TRBJ2-3, the complete variable domain is KAGVTQTPRYLIKTRGQQVTLSCSPISGHRSVSWYQQTPGQGLQFLFEYFSETQRNKGNFPGRFSGRQFSNSRSEMNVSTLELGDSALYLCASSLDRATDTQYFGPGTRLTVL.

In regard to this clonotype: This likely came from a read error, as a far larger clone is one base away. The chain recombines TRBV5-1 with TRBJ2-1; D perhaps matches TRBD1 (5 bases). The germline V gene has CDR1 SGHRS and CDR2 YFSETQ. The CDR3 is made up of 14 amino acids. V shed 2 bases and J shed 10 bases, with 16 bases lying between them. In DNA form, the CDR3 reads TGCGCCAGCAGCTTACAGGAAAGCTCCTACGAGCAGTTCTTC. Translation gives CASSLQESSYEQFF.

This clonotype was counted at least ten times. The gene calls are TRBV11-1 and TRBJ2-1; a possible D gene is TRBD2 (5 bases). In germline, CDR1 is SGHAT, CDR2 FQDESV (reference sequence). The germline V and J ends were trimmed by 5 bases and 15 bases, with 17 bases remaining between them. This CDR3 comprises 12 residues. CDR3 coding DNA: TGTGCCAGCAGCCCCGATTTTTGGACTTTGTTCTTC. This translates into CASSPDFWTLFF.

As concerns this clonotype: It differs at one base from a far larger clone, so likely a read error. CDR3 sequence reads: CASSQEEVTQFF. The CDR3 DNA reads TGCGCCAGCAGCCAAGAGGAGGTGACCCAGTTCTTC. The chain employs TRBV4-3 and TRBJ2-1; TRBD2 might be the D (5 bases). The V gene lost 0 bases and the J gene lost 13 bases, with 10 bases spanning the gap. The CDR3 totals 12 residues. CDR1 is LGHNA and CDR2 is YSLEER in the germline V gene.

This clonotype was counted ten times or more. This sequence joins TRBV7-2 and TRBJ1-1; D might be TRBD1 (5 bases). Germline V gene sequence: CDR1 SGHTA, CDR2 FQGNSA. There are 15 residues in the CDR3. Trimming left V 7 bases short and J 1 base short, with 16 bases between. CDR3 residues: CASNRLDSRNTEAFF. The CDR3 DNA reads as TGTGCCAGCAACAGACTCGACAGCCGGAACACTGAAGCTTTCTTT.

The V and J genes are TRBV5-6 and TRBJ2-5; D is ambiguous. Germline values: CDR1 SGHDT, CDR2 YYEEEE. The CDR3 runs 14 residues. Trimming removed 4 bases from V and 1 base from J, with 11 bases in between. This CDR3 is CASSADVLQETQYF. In nucleotides, the CDR3 is TGTGCCAGCAGCGCGGACGTTCTCCAAGAGACCCAGTACTTC.

Ten or more counts support this clonotype. V gene TRBV5-1 combines with J gene TRBJ2-1; 9 bases fit TRBD2. This CDR3 is built from 17 residues. Trimming removed 5 bases from V and 2 bases from J; junction bases left unmatched: 11. Per the germline V gene, CDR1 is SGHRS and CDR2 is YFSETQ. The DNA for the CDR3 is TGCGCCAGCAGTACTGGGACTAGCCCCCGAGCCTACAATGAGCAGTTCTTC. It yields the protein CASSTGTSPRAYNEQFF.

There are many counts of this clonotype. This chain joins TRBV5-6 and TRBJ2-2; D ambiguous. The ends were cut back, 4 bases at V and 5 bases at J, with 6 bases in the middle. The germline V gene has CDR1 SGHDT and CDR2 YYEEEE. The CDR3 is 12 residues long. The CDR3 sequence: CASSLATGELFF. The CDR3 nucleotides are TGTGCCAGCAGCCTTGCAACCGGGGAGCTGTTTTTT.

This clonotype was recorded at least ten times. The V gene is TRBV7-2, the J gene TRBJ2-4, with D perhaps TRBD2 (7 bases). Germline loops: CDR1 SGHTA, CDR2 FQGNSA. The CDR3 loop spans 15 amino acids. Trimming cost V 0 bases and J 8 bases, with 14 bases left between them. Here the CDR3 reads CASSLAGGGQYIQYF. The CDR3 nucleotides are TGTGCCAGCAGCTTAGCTGGCGGGGGCCAATACATTCAGTACTTC.

This clonotype was recorded at least ten times. This CDR3 is CASSWTTDSGNTIYF. The CDR3 DNA reads as TGCGCCAGCAGCTGGACGACGGACTCTGGAAACACCATATATTTT. The rearrangement joins TRBV5-1 to TRBJ1-3, with no clear D. CDR1 is SGHRS and CDR2 is YFSETQ in the germline V gene. V gave up 3 bases and J gave up 0 bases, with 10 bases separating them. The CDR3 is 15 amino acids.

This clonotype appeared many times. V gene TRBV15 combines with J gene TRBJ2-2; D is perhaps TRBD2 (7 bases). CDR1 and CDR2 (germline): LNHNV, YYDKDF (reference sequence). The germline V and J ends were trimmed by 0 bases and 5 bases, with 10 bases remaining between them. CDR3 length: 15 residues. The CDR3 sequence: CATSRDEGGTGELFF. In DNA form, the CDR3 reads TGTGCCACCAGCAGAGATGAGGGGGGGACCGGGGAGCTGTTTTTT.

The chain links TRBV7-9 to TRBJ2-7; D assignment may be TRBD1 or TRBD2 (6 bases each). CDR3 length: 15 residues. The germline V gene has CDR1 SEHNR and CDR2 FQNEAQ (reference sequence). Trimming pared 4 bases from V and 5 bases from J, leaving 18 bases between. CDR3 bases: TGTGCCAGCAGCTCCTCTCGGGGGCATGCCGACGAGCAGTACTTC. Translation gives CASSSSRGHADEQYF.